One TCR beta chain is described in this entry. Sequenced by immunoSEQ multiplex PCR; TCRdb stores in-frame clones only, minus some. Of tens of thousands of clones in the sample, 85% to 95% were seen once. Trimming removed 2 bases from V and 5 bases from J; junction bases left unmatched: 14. CDR3 size: 16 residues. The germline CDR1 and CDR2 sequences are GTSNPN and SVGIG (reference sequence). The sample comes from a study of technical replicates of blood from a handful of donors. The sequence was obtained from a human donor in good health. The chain is built from TRBV30 and TRBJ1-2; 7 positions agree with TRBD1. Sequences were obtained from T cells isolated from PBMCs. CDR3 in DNA: TGTGCCTGGAGTCCATATCGGACAGGCTTCGGTTATGGCTACACCTTC. Its translation is CAWSPYRTGFGYGYTF.